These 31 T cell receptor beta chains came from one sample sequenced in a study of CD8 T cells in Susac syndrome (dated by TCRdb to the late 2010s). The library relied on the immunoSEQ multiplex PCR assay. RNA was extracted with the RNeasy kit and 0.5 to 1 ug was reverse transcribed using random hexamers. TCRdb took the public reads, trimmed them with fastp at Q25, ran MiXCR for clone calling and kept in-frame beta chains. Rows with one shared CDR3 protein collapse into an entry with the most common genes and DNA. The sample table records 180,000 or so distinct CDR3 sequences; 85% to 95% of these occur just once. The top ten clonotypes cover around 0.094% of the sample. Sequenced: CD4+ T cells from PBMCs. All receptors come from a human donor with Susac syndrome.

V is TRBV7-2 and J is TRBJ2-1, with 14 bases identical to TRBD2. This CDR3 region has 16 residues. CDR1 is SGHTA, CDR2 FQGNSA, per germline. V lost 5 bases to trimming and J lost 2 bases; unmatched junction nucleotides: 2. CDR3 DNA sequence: TGTGCCAGCAGCCGGGGACTAGCGGGGGCCTACAATGAGCAGTTCTTC. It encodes CASSRGLAGAYNEQFF.

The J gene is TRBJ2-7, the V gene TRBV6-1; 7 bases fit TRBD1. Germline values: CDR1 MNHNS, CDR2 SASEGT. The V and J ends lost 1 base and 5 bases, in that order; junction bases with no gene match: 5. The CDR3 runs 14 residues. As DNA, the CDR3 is TGTGCCAGCAGTGAAGGGCACAGGGGCGACGAGCAGTACTTC. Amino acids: CASSEGHRGDEQYF.

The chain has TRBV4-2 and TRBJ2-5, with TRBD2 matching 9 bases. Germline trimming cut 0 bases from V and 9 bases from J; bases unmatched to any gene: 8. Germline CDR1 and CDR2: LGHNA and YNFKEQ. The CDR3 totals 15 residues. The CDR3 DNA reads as TGTGCCAGCAGCCAAGATTACGACCGGACTAGCGCCCAGTACTTC. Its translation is CASSQDYDRTSAQYF.

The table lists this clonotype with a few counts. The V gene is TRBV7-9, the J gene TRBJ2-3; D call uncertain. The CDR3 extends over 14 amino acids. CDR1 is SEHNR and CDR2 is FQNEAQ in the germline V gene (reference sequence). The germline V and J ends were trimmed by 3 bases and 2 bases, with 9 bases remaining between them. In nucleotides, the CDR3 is TGTGCCAGCAGCTTGGAAGGGCTCACAGATACGCAGTATTTT. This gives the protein CASSLEGLTDTQYF.

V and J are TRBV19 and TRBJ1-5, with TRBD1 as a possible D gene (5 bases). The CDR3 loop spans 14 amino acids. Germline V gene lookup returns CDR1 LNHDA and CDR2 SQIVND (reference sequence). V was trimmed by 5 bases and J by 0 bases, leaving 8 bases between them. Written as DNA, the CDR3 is TGTGCCAGTAGTCGGGACTATAGCAATCAGCCCCAGCATTTT. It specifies CASSRDYSNQPQHF.

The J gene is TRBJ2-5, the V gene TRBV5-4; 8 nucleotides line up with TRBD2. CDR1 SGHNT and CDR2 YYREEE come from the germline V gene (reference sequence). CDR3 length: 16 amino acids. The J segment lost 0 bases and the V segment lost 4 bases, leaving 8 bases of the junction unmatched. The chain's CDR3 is CASSTTSLADQETQYF. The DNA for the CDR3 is TGTGCCAGCAGCACGACCTCACTAGCGGACCAAGAGACCCAGTACTTC. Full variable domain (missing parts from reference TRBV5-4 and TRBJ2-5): ETGVTQSPTHLIKTRGQQVTLRCSSQSGHNTVSWYQQALGQGPQFIFQYYREEENGRGNFPPRFSGLQFPNYSSELNVNALELDDSALYLCASSTTSLADQETQYFGPGTRLLVL.

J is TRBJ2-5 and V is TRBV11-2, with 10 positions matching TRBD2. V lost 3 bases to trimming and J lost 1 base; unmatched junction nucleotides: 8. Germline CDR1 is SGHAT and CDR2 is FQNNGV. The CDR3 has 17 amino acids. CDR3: CASSFNRASGGQETQYF. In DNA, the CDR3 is TGTGCCAGCAGCTTCAACCGGGCTAGCGGGGGCCAAGAGACCCAGTACTTC.

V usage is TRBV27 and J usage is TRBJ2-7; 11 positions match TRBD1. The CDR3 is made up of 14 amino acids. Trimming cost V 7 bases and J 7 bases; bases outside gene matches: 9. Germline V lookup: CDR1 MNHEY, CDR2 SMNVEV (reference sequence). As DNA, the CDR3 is TGTGCCAGCACCAGGACAGGGGGCCTCTGGGAGCAGTACTTC. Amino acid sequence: CASTRTGGLWEQYF.

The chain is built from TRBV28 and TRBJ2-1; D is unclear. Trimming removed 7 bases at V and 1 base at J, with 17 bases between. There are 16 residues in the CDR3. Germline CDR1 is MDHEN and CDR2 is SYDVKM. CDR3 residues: CASIGSPFRSYNEQFF. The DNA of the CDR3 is TGTGCCAGCATTGGTAGCCCCTTTCGATCCTACAATGAGCAGTTCTTC.

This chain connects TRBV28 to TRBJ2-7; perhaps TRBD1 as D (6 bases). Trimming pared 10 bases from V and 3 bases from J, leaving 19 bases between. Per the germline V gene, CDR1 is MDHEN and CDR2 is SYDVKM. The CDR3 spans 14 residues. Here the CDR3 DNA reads TGTGCCACCTACGACAGGACCCTTAACTACGAGCAGTACTTC. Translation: CATYDRTLNYEQYF.

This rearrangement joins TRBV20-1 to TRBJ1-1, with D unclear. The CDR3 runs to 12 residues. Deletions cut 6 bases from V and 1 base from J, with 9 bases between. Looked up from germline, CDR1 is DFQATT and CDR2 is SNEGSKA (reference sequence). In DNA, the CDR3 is TGCAGTGCCCGCAGGCGGAACACTGAAGCTTTCTTT. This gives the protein CSARRRNTEAFF.

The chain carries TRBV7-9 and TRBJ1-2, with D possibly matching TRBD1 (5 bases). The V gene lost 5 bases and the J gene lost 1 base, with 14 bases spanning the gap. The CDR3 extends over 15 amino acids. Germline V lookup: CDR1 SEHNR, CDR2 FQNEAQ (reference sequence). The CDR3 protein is CASSLAGSGNYGYTF. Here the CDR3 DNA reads TGTGCCAGCAGCCTCGCAGGGAGTGGTAACTATGGCTACACCTTC.

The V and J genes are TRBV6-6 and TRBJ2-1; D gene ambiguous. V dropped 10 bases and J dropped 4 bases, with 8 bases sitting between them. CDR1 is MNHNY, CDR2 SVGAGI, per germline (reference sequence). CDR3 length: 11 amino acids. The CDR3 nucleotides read TGTGCCACCCTGTTGTACAATGAGCAGTTCTTC. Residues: CATLLYNEQFF.

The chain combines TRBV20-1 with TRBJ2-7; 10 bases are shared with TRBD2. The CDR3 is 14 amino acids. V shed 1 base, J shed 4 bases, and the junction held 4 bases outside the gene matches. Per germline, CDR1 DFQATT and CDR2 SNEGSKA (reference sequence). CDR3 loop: CSARVSGGAYEQYF. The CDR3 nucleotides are TGCAGTGCTAGAGTCAGCGGGGGGGCGTACGAGCAGTACTTC.

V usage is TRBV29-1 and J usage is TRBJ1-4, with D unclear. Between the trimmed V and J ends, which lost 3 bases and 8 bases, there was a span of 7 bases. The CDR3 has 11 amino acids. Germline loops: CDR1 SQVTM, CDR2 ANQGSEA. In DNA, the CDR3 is TGCAGCGTTGAGATGGGGGAAAAACTGTTTTTT. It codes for CSVEMGEKLFF.

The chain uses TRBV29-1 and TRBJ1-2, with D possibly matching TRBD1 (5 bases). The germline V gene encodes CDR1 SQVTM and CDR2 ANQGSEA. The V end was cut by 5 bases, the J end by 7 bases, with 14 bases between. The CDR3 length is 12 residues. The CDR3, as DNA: TGCAGCGTTACCTTTGGGACTACTGGCTACACCTTC. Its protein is CSVTFGTTGYTF.

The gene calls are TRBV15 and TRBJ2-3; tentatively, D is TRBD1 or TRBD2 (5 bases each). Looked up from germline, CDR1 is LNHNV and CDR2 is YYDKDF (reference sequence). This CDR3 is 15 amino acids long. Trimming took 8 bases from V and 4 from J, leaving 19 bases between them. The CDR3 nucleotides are TGTGCCACCGTTAAGAGGGGTGCAGGGCCAGATACGCAGTATTTT. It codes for CATVKRGAGPDTQYF.

CDR3 nucleotides: TGTGCCAGCAGCCTGGGACTAGCGGGAGAGAATGAGCAGTTCTTC. Protein product: CASSLGLAGENEQFF. The chain recombines TRBV7-2 with TRBJ2-1; 14 nucleotides line up with TRBD2. V shed 5 bases, J shed 7 bases, and the junction held 4 bases outside the gene matches. Germline V gene lookup returns CDR1 SGHTA and CDR2 FQGNSA. The CDR3 runs 15 residues.

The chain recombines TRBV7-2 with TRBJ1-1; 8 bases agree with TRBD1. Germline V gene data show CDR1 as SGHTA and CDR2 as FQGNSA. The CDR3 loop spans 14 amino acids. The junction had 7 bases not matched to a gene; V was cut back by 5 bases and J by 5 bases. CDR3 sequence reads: CASSKQGAGTEAFF. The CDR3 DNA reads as TGTGCCAGCAGCAAGCAGGGGGCGGGTACTGAAGCTTTCTTT. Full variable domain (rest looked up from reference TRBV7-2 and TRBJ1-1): GAGVSQSPSNKVTEKGKDVELRCDPISGHTALYWYRQSLGQGLEFLIYFQGNSAPDKSGLPSDRFSAERTGGSVSTLTIQRTQQEDSAVYLCASSKQGAGTEAFFGQGTRLTVV.

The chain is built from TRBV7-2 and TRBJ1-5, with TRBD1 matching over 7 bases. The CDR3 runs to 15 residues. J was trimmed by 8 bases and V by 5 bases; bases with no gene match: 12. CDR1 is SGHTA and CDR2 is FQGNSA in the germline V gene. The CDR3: CASSPRGGGTEPQHF. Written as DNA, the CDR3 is TGTGCCAGCAGCCCCCGCGGGGGAGGGACAGAGCCCCAGCATTTT. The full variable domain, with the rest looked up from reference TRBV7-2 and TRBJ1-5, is GAGVSQSPSNKVTEKGKDVELRCDPISGHTALYWYRQSLGQGLEFLIYFQGNSAPDKSGLPSDRFSAERTGGSVSTLTIQRTQQEDSAVYLCASSPRGGGTEPQHFGDGTRLSIL.

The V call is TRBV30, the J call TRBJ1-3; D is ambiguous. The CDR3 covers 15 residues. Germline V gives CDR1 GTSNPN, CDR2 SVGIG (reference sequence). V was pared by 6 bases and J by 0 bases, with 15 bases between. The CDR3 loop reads CACQQGTYSGNTIYF. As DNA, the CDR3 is TGTGCCTGTCAACAAGGAACCTACTCTGGAAACACCATATATTTT.

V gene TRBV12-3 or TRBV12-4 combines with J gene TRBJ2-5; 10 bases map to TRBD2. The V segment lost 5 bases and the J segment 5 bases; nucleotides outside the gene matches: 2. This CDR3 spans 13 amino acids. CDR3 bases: TGTGCCAGCAGTCAACTAGCGGGGGAGACCCAGTACTTC. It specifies CASSQLAGETQYF.

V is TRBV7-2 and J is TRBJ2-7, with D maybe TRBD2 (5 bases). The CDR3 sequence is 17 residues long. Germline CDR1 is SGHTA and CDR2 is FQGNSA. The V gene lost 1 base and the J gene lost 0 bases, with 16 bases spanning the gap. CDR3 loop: CASSLETPAALSYEQYF. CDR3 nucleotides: TGTGCCAGCAGCTTAGAGACTCCAGCGGCCCTCTCCTACGAGCAGTACTTC.

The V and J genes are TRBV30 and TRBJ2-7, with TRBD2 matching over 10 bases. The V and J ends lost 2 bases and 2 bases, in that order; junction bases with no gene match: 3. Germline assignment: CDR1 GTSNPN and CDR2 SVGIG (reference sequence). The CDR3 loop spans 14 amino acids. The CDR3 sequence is CAWSRLAGAYEQYF. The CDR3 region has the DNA TGTGCCTGGAGTAGGCTAGCGGGAGCCTACGAGCAGTACTTC.

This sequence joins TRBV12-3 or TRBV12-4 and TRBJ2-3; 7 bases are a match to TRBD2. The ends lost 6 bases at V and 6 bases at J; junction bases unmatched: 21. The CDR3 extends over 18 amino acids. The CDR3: CASSPGLSLRGIRDTQYF. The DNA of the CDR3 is TGTGCCAGCAGCCCGGGACTATCTTTGAGGGGTATTCGCGATACGCAGTATTTT.

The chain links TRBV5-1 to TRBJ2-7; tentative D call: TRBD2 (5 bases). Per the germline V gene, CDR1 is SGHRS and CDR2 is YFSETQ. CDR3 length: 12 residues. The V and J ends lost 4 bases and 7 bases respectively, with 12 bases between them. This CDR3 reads CASSLTPGEQYF. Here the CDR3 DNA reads TGCGCCAGCAGCCTGACACCGGGGGAGCAGTACTTC.

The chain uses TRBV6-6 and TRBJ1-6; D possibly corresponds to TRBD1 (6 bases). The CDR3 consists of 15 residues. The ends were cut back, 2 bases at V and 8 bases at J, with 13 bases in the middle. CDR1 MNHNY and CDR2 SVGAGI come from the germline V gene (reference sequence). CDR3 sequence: CASSYRTDEYSPLHF. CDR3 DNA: TGTGCCAGCAGTTACCGGACAGATGAATATTCACCCCTCCACTTT.

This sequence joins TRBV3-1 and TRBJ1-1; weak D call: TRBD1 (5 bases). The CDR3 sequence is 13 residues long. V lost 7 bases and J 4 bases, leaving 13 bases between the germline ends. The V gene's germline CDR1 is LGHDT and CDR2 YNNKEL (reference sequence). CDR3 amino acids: CASTGRTSTEAFF. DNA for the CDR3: TGTGCCAGCACTGGACGGACATCCACTGAAGCTTTCTTT. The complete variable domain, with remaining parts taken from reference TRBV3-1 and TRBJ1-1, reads DTAVSQTPKYLVTQMGNDKSIKCEQNLGHDTMYWYKQDSKKFLKIMFSYNNKELIINETVPNRFSPKSPDKAHLNLHINSLELGDSAVYFCASTGRTSTEAFFGQGTRLTVV.

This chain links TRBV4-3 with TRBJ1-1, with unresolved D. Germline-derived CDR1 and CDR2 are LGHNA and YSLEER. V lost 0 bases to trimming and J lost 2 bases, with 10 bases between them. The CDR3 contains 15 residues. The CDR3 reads CASSQDIYSNTEAFF. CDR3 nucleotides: TGCGCCAGCAGCCAAGATATTTACAGCAACACTGAAGCTTTCTTT.

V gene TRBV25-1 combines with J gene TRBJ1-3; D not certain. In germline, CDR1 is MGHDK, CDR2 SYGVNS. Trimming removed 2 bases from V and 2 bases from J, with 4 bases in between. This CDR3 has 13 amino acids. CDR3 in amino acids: CASSESPGNTIYF. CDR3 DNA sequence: TGTGCCAGCAGTGAAAGCCCTGGAAACACCATATATTTT.

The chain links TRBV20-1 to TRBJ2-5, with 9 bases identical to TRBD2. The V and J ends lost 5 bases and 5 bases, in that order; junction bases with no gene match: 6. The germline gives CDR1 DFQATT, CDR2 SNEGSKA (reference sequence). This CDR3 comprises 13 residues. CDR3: CSALLAGRETQYF. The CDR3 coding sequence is TGCAGTGCTTTGCTAGCGGGGAGGGAGACCCAGTACTTC.